This T cell receptor beta chain was documented in a study of cytomegalovirus exposure and HLA in healthy donors. Germline CDR1 SGHVS, CDR2 FNYEAQ. The CDR3 has 15 residues. V trimming: 5 bases; J trimming: 5 bases; junction bases outside the gene matches: 8. This table comes from immunoSEQ multiplex PCR, and its TCRdb copy is limited to in-frame clones, with some not included. The repertoire has some 99,000 clones, 85% to 90% of them found once; the top ten carry approximately 2.3%. This chain links TRBV7-6 with TRBJ1-4; the match to TRBD1 covers 7 bases. The TCR comes from a woman aged 18-29 years in good health and CMV-seronegative. Sample: PBMCs. The CDR3 DNA reads as TGTGCCAGCAGCACAAGGACAGGACGGAATGAAAAACTGTTTTTT. It yields the protein CASSTRTGRNEKLFF.